This T cell receptor beta chain was captured in a study of identical twins (dated by TCRdb to between 2015 and 2016). Study-wide context: The study deep-sequenced TCR alpha and beta repertoires from monozygotic twins, unrelated adults of various ages and cord blood to test whether fetal clonotypes persist. Replicate twin experiments were performed at different times using different library preparation protocols to rule out contamination. Study-wide conclusions, independent of this receptor: Zero-insertion analyses could be partly confounded by invariant T cells such as MAIT and iNKT, though diverse VJ usage argued against such confounding for most clonotypes. Fewer insertions were carried by abundant cord blood beta clonotypes, a similar but weaker trend appeared in young adult naive repertoires, and no such trend appeared in memory repertoires. Out-of-frame TCR alpha sequences shared between twins showed an excess of low generation-probability sequences compared with coincidental sharing between unrelated individuals. Excess twin sharing in beta out-of-frame sequences was weaker because fewer shared sequences lowered the signal-to-noise ratio. Because the same donors could not be followed over many years, the conclusions depended on cross-sectional statistical analysis. In monozygotic twins, recombination models systematically underestimated out-of-frame TCR alpha sharing, but the models matched the sharing seen between unrelated individuals.

All donors were healthy Caucasians. Three unrelated non-twin adults were additionally sequenced: a male aged 18 to 30, a male aged 50 to 59 and a female aged 50 to 59. Miltenyi CD45RO+ enrichment and human naive T-cell isolation kits were used to isolate memory (CD45RO+) and naive T cells from PBMC. At the junction V is shortened by 4 bases and J by 5 bases; bases outside the gene matches: 5. The CDR3 starts with the cysteine, ends with the phenylalanine, and has 15 residues. The only DNA kept is the CDR3, 45 bases in frame from the first base. Reading the germline V gene gives CDR1 SGHAT and CDR2 FQNNGV. Library method: 5' RACE. Sequencing relied on an Illumina HiSeq 2000. A universal primer binding site was added through template switching, and the final cDNA carried a unique molecular identifier so that TCR cDNA molecules could be counted accurately. First-strand cDNA for TCR alpha and beta chains was synthesized from specific primers in the conserved constant-segment region. To control for contamination, each cDNA library was double barcoded with a SMART-Mk sample barcode plus Illumina barcodes. TruSeq adapter sequences along with Illumina sample barcodes were introduced in two successive PCR steps. The TCR alpha and beta cDNA libraries were sequenced on the Illumina HiSeq platform using custom primers. As for how the authors treated the data: MiGEC processed the raw reads to extract unique molecular identifiers, while MiXCR was used to determine the CDR3 positions. Recombination models were inferred per individual with the repgenHMM and IGoR tools using an EM algorithm. The analysis of shared clonotypes was done with the tcR package in R, with sharing normalized by the product of cloneset sizes. To study raw recombination without the effects of thymic and clonal selection, out-of-frame nonproductive sequences were analyzed. TCRdb applied fastp at Q25 and MiXCR to the public reads, then kept only in-frame beta chains. Records with the same CDR3 protein are collapsed into one entry carrying the most frequent genes and DNA. Clone size and V and J calls follow TCRdb, not the original study. The sample contains 300,000 to 400,000 distinct CDR3 sequences, 8.5% to 10% of them found a single time. The ten largest clones represent roughly 8.9% of the sample.

Notes on this clonotype: Its antigen target is currently unknown. Per-base qualities were not stored, and no clone one base away is much larger.

Specimen: naive T cells sorted from blood. The cell subset or site label corresponds to: cells isolated with a human naive T-cell isolation kit. The chain joins TRBV11-2 to TRBJ1-5; 10 central bases correspond to TRBD1. The sequence was obtained from a woman in her fifties or sixties in good health. The DNA sequence is given as TGTGCCAGCAGCTGGGGGACAGGGGTTCATCAGCCCCAGCATTTT. The resulting protein is CASSWGTGVHQPQHF.